This is a list of T cell receptor beta chains from one sample in a study of CD8 T cells in Susac syndrome. TCRdb processed the immunoSEQ multiplex PCR reads anew with MiXCR; each CDR3 protein has one entry. The sample includes some 150,000 distinct CDR3 sequences, around 95% of them seen just once. Sequencing was performed on CD8+ T cells from PBMCs. Source of these receptors: a human donor with multiple sclerosis. CDR3s include the opening cysteine and the closing phenylalanine or tryptophan. D genes are given only for firm matches. The size of a clone is reported for some rows only, either as once, few or many, or as a class for expanded clones.

j_call: TRBJ1-1
clone_size: -
v_call: TRBV30
d_call: -
cdr3_nt: TGTGCCTGGAGTGGGGGACACTCGAACACTGAAGCTTTCTTT
cdr3_aa: CAWSGGHSNTEAFF

j_call: TRBJ2-2
clone_size: once
v_call: TRBV2
d_call: -
cdr3_nt: TGTGCCAGCAGTGAAAGTGGGACTACCGGGGAGCTGTTTTTT
cdr3_aa: CASSESGTTGELFF

j_call: TRBJ1-5
clone_size: once
v_call: TRBV4-1
d_call: -
cdr3_nt: TGCGCCAGCAGCCAAGATCTGGGTCAGCCCCAGCATTTT
cdr3_aa: CASSQDLGQPQHF

j_call: TRBJ1-2
clone_size: -
v_call: TRBV20-1
d_call: -
cdr3_nt: TGCAGTGCCCGGGGCGAGACCCCTAAATCGCGATATGGCTACACCTTC
cdr3_aa: CSARGETPKSRYGYTF

j_call: TRBJ2-1
clone_size: -
v_call: TRBV6-1
d_call: TRBD2
cdr3_nt: TGTGCCAGCAGCCGCGGACTAGCGGGGTCCTACAATGAGCAGTTCTTC
cdr3_aa: CASSRGLAGSYNEQFF

j_call: TRBJ1-6
clone_size: -
v_call: TRBV25-1
d_call: -
cdr3_nt: TGTGCCAGCAGGAAGGACGGACTCTCTTCACCCCTCCACTTT
cdr3_aa: CASRKDGLSSPLHF

j_call: TRBJ1-5
clone_size: -
v_call: TRBV7-8
d_call: TRBD1
cdr3_nt: TGTGCCAGCAGCCCTTTCCCCACAGGGGGAAATCAGCCCCAGCATTTT
cdr3_aa: CASSPFPTGGNQPQHF

j_call: TRBJ2-1
clone_size: -
v_call: TRBV19
d_call: TRBD2
cdr3_nt: TGTGCCAGTACCGCTCTAGCGGGGCTATACAATGAGCAGTTCTTC
cdr3_aa: CASTALAGLYNEQFF

j_call: TRBJ1-5
clone_size: -
v_call: TRBV16
d_call: -
cdr3_nt: TGTGCCAGCAGCCAATCGGGAGGGGAAGGAGGTCAGCCCCAGCATTTT
cdr3_aa: CASSQSGGEGGQPQHF

j_call: TRBJ2-1
clone_size: -
v_call: TRBV5-1
d_call: TRBD2
cdr3_nt: TGCGCCAGCAGCTTGTATTCTAGCGGCAATGAGCAGTTCTTC
cdr3_aa: CASSLYSSGNEQFF

j_call: TRBJ2-7
clone_size: once
v_call: TRBV27
d_call: -
cdr3_nt: TGTGCCAGCAGCCTAGGACAGAACTACGAGCAGTACTTC
cdr3_aa: CASSLGQNYEQYF

j_call: TRBJ2-1
clone_size: -
v_call: TRBV27
d_call: TRBD1
cdr3_nt: TGTGCCAGCAGGTTGGCAGGGGGACCTTACAATGAGCAGTTCTTC
cdr3_aa: CASRLAGGPYNEQFF

j_call: TRBJ1-1
clone_size: -
v_call: TRBV29-1
d_call: -
cdr3_nt: TGCAGCGTCCCCCTGGGGACTGAAGCTTTCTTT
cdr3_aa: CSVPLGTEAFF

j_call: TRBJ2-7
clone_size: -
v_call: TRBV4-2
d_call: TRBD2
cdr3_nt: TGTGCCAGCAGCCAAGATGAATTAGCGGGGGTGTACGAGCAGTACTTC
cdr3_aa: CASSQDELAGVYEQYF

j_call: TRBJ2-5
clone_size: -
v_call: TRBV10-3
d_call: -
cdr3_nt: TGTGCCATCAGTGAGTCTCTGGCGGACCAAGAGACCCAGTACTTC
cdr3_aa: CAISESLADQETQYF

j_call: TRBJ2-5
clone_size: -
v_call: TRBV2
d_call: -
cdr3_nt: TGTGCCAGCAGTGAAGCGCTCGCAGGGAGAGAGACCCAGTACTTC
cdr3_aa: CASSEALAGRETQYF

j_call: TRBJ2-1
clone_size: -
v_call: TRBV5-1
d_call: -
cdr3_nt: TGCGCCAGCAGCTTGGCCGGGGAAGAGCAGTTCTTC
cdr3_aa: CASSLAGEEQFF

j_call: TRBJ1-1
clone_size: -
v_call: TRBV30
d_call: -
cdr3_nt: TGTGCCTGGAGTAAGGGCCAAGGCACTGAAGCTTTCTTT
cdr3_aa: CAWSKGQGTEAFF

j_call: TRBJ1-2
clone_size: -
v_call: TRBV27
d_call: -
cdr3_nt: TGTGCCAGCAGTTGGGCGGGGGGCATGGCTGGCTACACCTTC
cdr3_aa: CASSWAGGMAGYTF

j_call: TRBJ2-7
clone_size: -
v_call: TRBV27
d_call: TRBD1
cdr3_nt: TGTGCCAGCAGCTCCGGGACAGATTATTACGAGCAGTACTTC
cdr3_aa: CASSSGTDYYEQYF

j_call: TRBJ2-7
clone_size: -
v_call: TRBV9
d_call: -
cdr3_nt: TGTGCCAGCAGCGAATCAGGGGATGGGGAGCAGTACTTC
cdr3_aa: CASSESGDGEQYF

j_call: TRBJ1-2
clone_size: once
v_call: TRBV27
d_call: -
cdr3_nt: TGTGCCAGCAGTCCCGGGACAAATTCCTATGGCTACACCTTC
cdr3_aa: CASSPGTNSYGYTF

j_call: TRBJ2-1
clone_size: -
v_call: TRBV14
d_call: -
cdr3_nt: TGTGCCAGCAGCCAAGATTGGAGCTTGCTGGGGGAGCAGTTCTTC
cdr3_aa: CASSQDWSLLGEQFF

j_call: TRBJ2-1
clone_size: once
v_call: TRBV7-9
d_call: -
cdr3_nt: TGTGCCAGCACCGCCCCACAGGACCCCGAGGGTGAGCAGTTCTTC
cdr3_aa: CASTAPQDPEGEQFF

j_call: TRBJ1-6
clone_size: -
v_call: TRBV7-6
d_call: -
cdr3_nt: TGTGCCAGCAGCTTAGGACAGGCATATAATTCACCCCTCCACTTT
cdr3_aa: CASSLGQAYNSPLHF

j_call: TRBJ2-1
clone_size: -
v_call: TRBV3-1
d_call: TRBD2
cdr3_nt: TGTGCCAGCAGCCAAGTGGTAGCGGGCTACAATGAGCAGTTCTTC
cdr3_aa: CASSQVVAGYNEQFF

j_call: TRBJ1-1
clone_size: -
v_call: TRBV4-1
d_call: -
cdr3_nt: TGCGCCAGCAGCCAAGAAGGAAGTGGGATGAACACTGAAGCTTTCTTT
cdr3_aa: CASSQEGSGMNTEAFF

j_call: TRBJ1-1
clone_size: -
v_call: TRBV9
d_call: -
cdr3_nt: TGTGCCAGCAGCGTTTGGGGCAACACTGAAGCTTTCTTT
cdr3_aa: CASSVWGNTEAFF

j_call: TRBJ2-1
clone_size: -
v_call: TRBV13
d_call: TRBD2
cdr3_nt: TGTGCCAGCAGCTTACTAGCGGGGGGCGGCTCCTACAATGAGCAGTTCTTC
cdr3_aa: CASSLLAGGGSYNEQFF

j_call: TRBJ2-1
clone_size: -
v_call: TRBV12-3/TRBV12-4
d_call: TRBD1
cdr3_nt: TGTGCCAGCAGTTTGCGGGACAGGGACCTTTCCACTTACAATGAGCAGTTCTTC
cdr3_aa: CASSLRDRDLSTYNEQFF

j_call: TRBJ2-3
clone_size: -
v_call: TRBV4-1
d_call: TRBD2
cdr3_nt: TGCGCCAGCAGCCAAGGGGGGGGAGATACGCAGTATTTT
cdr3_aa: CASSQGGGDTQYF

j_call: TRBJ2-1
clone_size: once
v_call: TRBV25-1
d_call: -
cdr3_nt: TGTGCCAGCAGTGGACTTTCGGATGAGCAGTTCTTC
cdr3_aa: CASSGLSDEQFF

j_call: TRBJ1-2
clone_size: -
v_call: TRBV12-3/TRBV12-4
d_call: -
cdr3_nt: TGTGCCAGCAGTTCCGGGGGAAACTATGGCTACACCTTC
cdr3_aa: CASSSGGNYGYTF

j_call: TRBJ2-5
clone_size: -
v_call: TRBV25-1
d_call: TRBD2
cdr3_nt: TGTGCCAGCAGTGGGGGGCTCGGACTAGCGAGCGAGACCCAGTACTTC
cdr3_aa: CASSGGLGLASETQYF

j_call: TRBJ1-1
clone_size: -
v_call: TRBV27
d_call: TRBD1
cdr3_nt: TGTGCCAGCAGTCCATGGGGGACAGGGGAAGGGACTGAAGCTTTCTTT
cdr3_aa: CASSPWGTGEGTEAFF

j_call: TRBJ2-1
clone_size: -
v_call: TRBV3-1
d_call: TRBD1
cdr3_nt: TGTGCCAGCAGCCAAGGGGTTTTAGCAGGGGGCTACAATGAGCAGTTCTTC
cdr3_aa: CASSQGVLAGGYNEQFF

j_call: TRBJ2-5
clone_size: -
v_call: TRBV9
d_call: TRBD2
cdr3_nt: TGTGCCAGCAGCGGTGGAGTTAGCGGGGGTACCCAGTACTTC
cdr3_aa: CASSGGVSGGTQYF

j_call: TRBJ1-2
clone_size: -
v_call: TRBV7-9
d_call: TRBD1
cdr3_nt: TGTGCCAGCAGCTCTCGGGACAGATTGAAGCTATATGGCTACACCTTC
cdr3_aa: CASSSRDRLKLYGYTF

j_call: TRBJ2-7
clone_size: -
v_call: TRBV15
d_call: TRBD1
cdr3_nt: TGTGCCACCAGCAGAGAGACAGGGCCCTCCTACGAGCAGTACTTC
cdr3_aa: CATSRETGPSYEQYF

j_call: TRBJ1-4
clone_size: -
v_call: TRBV20-1
d_call: -
cdr3_nt: TGCAGTGCTAGTAGCGCTGCAACTAATGAAAAACTGTTTTTT
cdr3_aa: CSASSAATNEKLFF

j_call: TRBJ2-7
clone_size: -
v_call: TRBV11-2
d_call: -
cdr3_nt: TGTGCCAGCAGCTTTGGACAGCTACCCTACGAGCAGTACTTC
cdr3_aa: CASSFGQLPYEQYF

j_call: TRBJ1-1
clone_size: -
v_call: TRBV25-1
d_call: -
cdr3_nt: TGTGCCAGCAGTGGCGCGTGGGGGAACACTGAAGCTTTCTTT
cdr3_aa: CASSGAWGNTEAFF

j_call: TRBJ2-1
clone_size: -
v_call: TRBV13
d_call: -
cdr3_nt: TGTGCCAGCAGCTTGGGGCTCGATGAGCAGTTCTTC
cdr3_aa: CASSLGLDEQFF

j_call: TRBJ2-1
clone_size: -
v_call: TRBV7-9
d_call: -
cdr3_nt: TGTGCCAGCAGCTTAGGGCCTTCCTCCTACAATGAGCAGTTCTTC
cdr3_aa: CASSLGPSSYNEQFF

j_call: TRBJ2-7
clone_size: -
v_call: TRBV29-1
d_call: -
cdr3_nt: TGCAGCGCCGCCGATTCCGGGCAGTACGGAGAGCAGTACTTC
cdr3_aa: CSAADSGQYGEQYF

j_call: TRBJ1-5
clone_size: -
v_call: TRBV5-6
d_call: -
cdr3_nt: TGTGCCAGCAGCTTGGGTGGCCTCGGCAATCAGCCCCAGCATTTT
cdr3_aa: CASSLGGLGNQPQHF

j_call: TRBJ2-7
clone_size: -
v_call: TRBV20-1
d_call: -
cdr3_nt: TGCAGTGCTAGATTCTTGACCGGGACCGCGGACGAGCAGTACTTC
cdr3_aa: CSARFLTGTADEQYF

j_call: TRBJ2-7
clone_size: -
v_call: TRBV3-1
d_call: -
cdr3_nt: TGTGCCAGCAGCCAAGAAGTAGGGGGGCCCAACTACGAGCAGTACTTC
cdr3_aa: CASSQEVGGPNYEQYF

j_call: TRBJ2-7
clone_size: -
v_call: TRBV20-1
d_call: TRBD2
cdr3_nt: TGCAGTGCCTCGACTAGCGGGTTCGCCTACGAGCAGTACTTC
cdr3_aa: CSASTSGFAYEQYF

j_call: TRBJ2-5
clone_size: -
v_call: TRBV19
d_call: -
cdr3_nt: TGTGCCAGTGGGTGGGAGACCCAGTACTTC
cdr3_aa: CASGWETQYF

j_call: TRBJ2-6
clone_size: -
v_call: TRBV4-1
d_call: -
cdr3_nt: TGCGCCAGCAGCCAAGAAGGGGCCAGCGTAATCACTGGGGCCAACGTCCTGACTTTC
cdr3_aa: CASSQEGASVITGANVLTF

j_call: TRBJ2-3
clone_size: -
v_call: TRBV30
d_call: -
cdr3_nt: TGTGCCTGGAGCGCCCTAGAGGGAGATACGCAGTATTTT
cdr3_aa: CAWSALEGDTQYF